The 23 T cell receptor beta chains reported below all come from one sample, sequenced in a study of T cells in Graves' hyperthyroidism and ophthalmopathy. Amplification of TCR beta CDR3 regions was performed using RNA transcripts as template. First-round RT-PCR of the TCR CDR3 relied on the HTBI primer set. A single record per CDR3 protein comes from TCRdb applying MiXCR to the multiplex PCR reads. The sample holds about 380,000 distinct CDR3 sequences, about 14% seen once. The sample taken for sequencing was blood. Receptors originate from a woman aged 25 to 45 with Graves' ophthalmopathy.

This clonotype was observed a handful of times. The chain recombines TRBV6-2 or TRBV6-3 with TRBJ1-5; 7 positions match TRBD1. This CDR3 contains 14 residues. J lost 0 bases, V lost 7 bases, and 3 bases had no gene match. Per germline, CDR1 MNHEY and CDR2 SVGEGT. In DNA, the CDR3 is TGTGCCAGCATCGACAGGGATAGCAATCAGCCCCAGCATTTT. Its translation: CASIDRDSNQPQHF.

This clonotype was seen many times. The V and J genes are TRBV11-3 and TRBJ1-1, with TRBD1 as a possible D gene (6 bases). The germline V and J ends were trimmed by 5 bases and 3 bases, with 19 bases remaining between them. The CDR3 runs 16 residues. Germline-derived CDR1 and CDR2 are SGHNT and YENEEA. The DNA for the CDR3 is TGTGCCAGCAGCCACGGGGGGGGGCTCACCTACACTGAAGCTTTCTTT. Residues: CASSHGGGLTYTEAFF.

This chain connects TRBV5-4 to TRBJ1-2; no clear D. The V gene lost 4 bases and the J gene lost 4 bases, with 11 bases spanning the gap. CDR1 SGHNT and CDR2 YYREEE come from the germline V gene (reference sequence). This CDR3 is 13 amino acids long. In DNA, the CDR3 is TGTGCCAGCAGCACGCGCGGGGTCTATGGCTACACCTTC. Residues: CASSTRGVYGYTF.

This clonotype was observed at least ten times. As DNA, the CDR3 is TGTGCCAGCAGCCCAAGAGCGGGGGGTGGTGAGCAGTTCTTC. Amino acid sequence: CASSPRAGGGEQFF. The chain uses TRBV3-1 and TRBJ2-1; 9 positions agree with TRBD2. V shed 4 bases, J shed 9 bases, and the junction held 7 bases outside the gene matches. There are 14 residues in the CDR3. Germline V gives CDR1 LGHDT, CDR2 YNNKEL (reference sequence).

Comments on this clonotype: A much larger clone sits a single nucleotide away, making a read error possible. The chain joins TRBV7-2 to TRBJ2-7; 7 bases are a match to TRBD1. The CDR3 is made up of 15 amino acids. Germline V gene lookup returns CDR1 SGHTA and CDR2 FQGNSA. The CDR3 is CASSSDPGQIYEQHF. The DNA for the CDR3 is TGTGCCAGCAGCTCGGATCCGGGACAGATCTACGAGCAGCACTTC.

This sequence joins TRBV20-1 and TRBJ2-3; a weak D match, TRBD1 (6 bases). The V end was cut by 8 bases, the J end by 2 bases, with 11 bases between. The V gene's germline CDR1 is DFQATT and CDR2 SNEGSKA (reference sequence). The CDR3 runs 12 residues. The CDR3 loop is CSSDRYTDTQYF. Written as DNA, the CDR3 is TGCAGTTCAGACAGGTACACAGATACGCAGTATTTT.

This clonotype was observed many times. The chain links TRBV9 to TRBJ1-2; 11 bases fit TRBD1. The CDR3 runs 18 residues. V lost 3 bases to trimming and J lost 3 bases; unmatched junction nucleotides: 13. Germline loops: CDR1 SGDLS, CDR2 YYNGEE. The CDR3 spells CASSALRDRGTSYYGYTF. In DNA form, the CDR3 reads TGTGCCAGCAGCGCGCTGCGGGACAGGGGGACCAGTTACTATGGCTACACCTTC.

This clonotype was observed a handful of times. This chain joins TRBV9 and TRBJ2-7, with 10 bases lining up with TRBD1. The CDR3 is made up of 13 amino acids. V was pared by 2 bases and J by 7 bases, with 3 bases of the junction left unmatched. CDR1 is SGDLS, CDR2 YYNGEE, per germline. In nucleotides, the CDR3 is TGTGCCAGCAGCGTTGGGACAGGGGTTGAGCAGTACTTC. It encodes CASSVGTGVEQYF.

This clonotype was counted many times. This chain connects TRBV28 to TRBJ2-1, with 8 bases matching TRBD1. In germline, CDR1 is MDHEN, CDR2 SYDVKM. V lost 8 bases, J lost 7 bases, and 16 bases stayed unmatched. This CDR3 has 16 amino acids. Here the CDR3 DNA reads TGTGCCAGCTTTCTCTCCAGGACAGGGTCAAGTAATGAGCAGTTCTTC. Translation: CASFLSRTGSSNEQFF.

This clonotype has only one observation. V usage is TRBV28 and J usage is TRBJ2-3; 8 bases align to TRBD1. CDR1 is MDHEN, CDR2 SYDVKM, per germline. The CDR3 sequence is 15 residues long. With V trimmed by 5 bases and J by 1 base, 5 bases remained unmatched. The CDR3 DNA is TGTGCCAGCAGTATCGAGGACAGGGGCACAGATACGCAGTATTTT. This encodes CASSIEDRGTDTQYF.

This clonotype was observed at least ten times. The chain recombines TRBV3-1 with TRBJ2-7; D is possibly TRBD1 (6 bases). Trimming pared 4 bases from V and 5 bases from J, leaving 12 bases between. This CDR3 comprises 13 residues. CDR1 LGHDT and CDR2 YNNKEL come from the germline V gene (reference sequence). As DNA, the CDR3 is TGTGCCAGCAGCCGAGCAGGGGTCAACGAGCAGTACTTC. Translating gives CASSRAGVNEQYF.

The chain carries TRBV10-3 and TRBJ2-7; D may be TRBD1 or TRBD2 (5 bases each). V gave up 2 bases and J gave up 3 bases, with 11 bases separating them. This CDR3 comprises 14 residues. In germline, CDR1 is ENHRY, CDR2 SYGVKD. This CDR3 reads CAISEGRGHYEQYF. In DNA form, the CDR3 reads TGTGCCATCAGTGAGGGACGGGGCCACTACGAGCAGTACTTC.

This clonotype was seen ten or more times. The chain employs TRBV15 and TRBJ1-5, with D tentatively TRBD1 (5 bases). V was clipped by 5 bases and J by 3 bases, with 14 bases between them. The CDR3 loop spans 15 amino acids. CDR1 is LNHNV, CDR2 YYDKDF, per germline (reference sequence). CDR3: CATSPRGGNNQPQHF. DNA of the CDR3: TGTGCCACCAGCCCAAGGGGCGGAAACAATCAGCCCCAGCATTTT. The whole variable domain, remainder taken from reference TRBV15 and TRBJ1-5, is DAMVIQNPRYQVTQFGKPVTLSCSQTLNHNVMYWYQQKSSQAPKLLFHYYDKDFNNEADTPDNFQSRRPNTSFCFLDIRSPGLGDTAMYLCATSPRGGNNQPQHFGDGTRLSIL.

This clonotype was observed many times. The rearrangement links TRBV11-3 to TRBJ2-2; possibly TRBD1 or TRBD2 for D (5 bases each). The CDR3 sequence is 12 residues long. The germline V and J ends were trimmed by 5 bases and 6 bases, with 7 bases remaining between them. Germline CDR1 and CDR2: SGHNT and YENEEA. CDR3 coding DNA: TGTGCCAGCAGCCGGGGCCCCGGGGAGCTGTTTTTT. Its translation is CASSRGPGELFF.

This clonotype came up many times. The chain is built from TRBV11-2 and TRBJ2-3; 11 nucleotides match TRBD2. The germline V gene encodes CDR1 SGHAT and CDR2 FQNNGV. This CDR3 has 16 residues. V gave up 3 bases and J gave up 1 base; unmatched junction bases: 3. CDR3 sequence: CASSFQLAGGTDTQYF. The CDR3 DNA sequence: TGTGCCAGCAGCTTTCAACTAGCGGGGGGCACAGATACGCAGTATTTT.

This clonotype has ten or more counts. The chain is built from TRBV4-1 and TRBJ2-7; either TRBD1 or TRBD2 may fit D (5 bases each). CDR3 length equals 16 residues. V lost 0 bases and J lost 3, with 15 bases in between. CDR1 and CDR2 from the germline V gene are MGHRA and YSYEKL. The CDR3 DNA reads TGCGCCAGCAGCCAAGATACCCCCTGGGACGACTACGAGCAGTACTTC. Amino acids: CASSQDTPWDDYEQYF.

V and J are TRBV12-3 or TRBV12-4 and TRBJ1-2; D ambiguous. V gave up 4 bases and J gave up 4 bases, with 19 bases separating them. The CDR3 totals 16 residues. DNA of the CDR3: TGTGCCAGCAGTTCCCCGAGGACCCAAACCGCCTATGGCTACACCTTC. Translating gives CASSSPRTQTAYGYTF.

This clonotype was detected ten times or more. The chain carries TRBV7-8 and TRBJ2-1; D unclear. The germline V gene has CDR1 SGHVS and CDR2 FQNEAQ. Between the trimmed V and J ends, which lost 2 bases and 9 bases, there was a span of 8 bases. The length of the CDR3 is 12 residues. CDR3 DNA: TGTGCCAGCAGCTTAAGGACGGGTGAGCAGTTCTTC. It encodes CASSLRTGEQFF.

This clonotype was recorded many times. V gene TRBV7-9 combines with J gene TRBJ2-1; maybe TRBD2 (6 bases). Between the trimmed V and J ends, which lost 1 base and 7 bases, there was a span of 11 bases. CDR3 size: 14 residues. CDR1 is SEHNR, CDR2 FQNEAQ, per germline (reference sequence). CDR3 nucleotides: TGTGCCAGCAGCTTAGTGGGGGGTATAAATGAGCAGTTCTTC. Amino acid sequence: CASSLVGGINEQFF. Using reference TRBV7-9 and TRBJ2-1 for the parts outside the CDR3, the full variable domain is DTGVSQNPRHKITKRGQNVTFRCDPISEHNRLYWYRQTLGQGPEFLTYFQNEAQLEKSRLLSDRFSAERPKGSFSTLEIQRTEQGDSAMYLCASSLVGGINEQFFGPGTRLTVL.

The table lists this clonotype with a few counts. The chain uses TRBV6-5 and TRBJ2-2; 9 bases are a match to TRBD1. V shed 2 bases, J shed 5 bases, and the junction held 9 bases outside the gene matches. This CDR3 has 17 residues. The germline gives CDR1 MNHEY, CDR2 SVGAGI. In DNA form, the CDR3 reads TGTGCCAGCAGTTACCGCTTAGGGACAGGGATTACCGGGGAGCTGTTTTTT. This translates into CASSYRLGTGITGELFF.

This clonotype was seen a few times. A much more abundant neighbour one base away suggests this may be a read error. The conserved phenylalanine or tryptophan normally closing the CDR3 is absent here, so this likely arose from a read error. This chain connects TRBV6-1 to TRBJ2-7; possibly TRBD1 for D (6 bases). Between the trimmed V and J ends, which lost 7 bases and 0 bases, there was a span of 16 bases. Germline V lookup: CDR1 MNHNS, CDR2 SASEGT. CDR3 length: 15 residues. The CDR3 DNA is TGTGCCAGCACCCAACAGACAGGATACTCCTACGAGCAGTACCTC. This codes for CASTQQTGYSYEQYL.

The chain employs TRBV6-5 and TRBJ1-1; possible D gene TRBD1, 5 bases. The CDR3 is 16 amino acids. The V end was cut by 2 bases, the J end by 1 base, with 14 bases between. Germline lookup yields CDR1 MNHEY and CDR2 SVGAGI. In DNA form, the CDR3 reads TGTGCCAGCAGTTACATAACCGGGACTGGGAACACTGAAGCTTTCTTT. It codes for CASSYITGTGNTEAFF.

This clonotype was counted at least ten times. This sequence joins TRBV5-1 and TRBJ2-7, with 9 positions matching TRBD1. From germline, CDR1 is SGHRS and CDR2 YFSETQ. This CDR3 spans 15 amino acids. Trimming at V came to 1 base and at J to 2 bases, leaving 4 bases not matched to a gene. The CDR3 coding sequence is TGCGCCAGCAGCTTGCGGGGACAGGGACCCTACGAGCAGTACTTC. The encoded protein is CASSLRGQGPYEQYF.